The 18 T cell receptor beta chains reported below all come from one sample, sequenced in a study of tumor and adjacent non-tumor tissue in lung cancer. No cell sorting was done before RNA was extracted from the tissue. The normal lung tissue was taken more than 3 cm from the tumor edge. A modified ARM-PCR protocol with three rounds of nested PCR amplified TCRbeta. TCRdb called the multiplex PCR reads again in MiXCR, with one record for every CDR3 protein. The profile shows 70,000 to 95,000 distinct CDR3 sequences, 76% of them singletons. Sequenced input: distant non-tumor lung tissue. The receptor set was obtained from a man aged 65 to 79 with non-small cell lung cancer.

The chain is built from TRBV28 and TRBJ2-1; 16 bases are a match to TRBD2. Trimming removed 5 bases from V and 9 bases from J; junction bases left unmatched: 10. CDR3 length equals 17 residues. The germline CDR1 and CDR2 sequences are MDHEN and SYDVKM. The CDR3 nucleotides read TGTGCCAGCAGTGCCCGAGGGACTAGCGGGAGGGCCCTTGAGCAGTTCTTC. Protein: CASSARGTSGRALEQFF.

Concerning this clonotype: A read error is likely, as this CDR3 ends without the conserved phenylalanine or tryptophan. The rearrangement joins TRBV5-4 to TRBJ2-7; D is possibly TRBD2 (6 bases). Trimming shortened V by 0 bases and J by 2 bases, and 12 bases separated the two germline ends. The CDR3 totals 15 residues. Per germline, CDR1 SGHNT and CDR2 YYREEE (reference sequence). The CDR3 sequence: CASSLAPGLTYEQYS. As DNA, the CDR3 is TGTGCCAGCAGCTTGGCACCGGGACTGACCTACGAGCAGTACTCC.

A note on this clonotype: Being one base from a much bigger clone, this may be a read error. For the CDR3, the DNA is TGTGCCAGCAGTAATCAAGAGAGGGGTGAGACCCAGTACTTC. This gives the protein CASSNQERGETQYF. The rearrangement joins TRBV28 to TRBJ2-5; D possibly uses TRBD1 or TRBD2 (5 bases each). Germline V gene sequence: CDR1 MDHEN, CDR2 SYDVKM. The CDR3 runs to 14 residues. V shed 5 bases and J shed 5 bases, with 15 bases lying between them.

As concerns this clonotype: One junction end disagrees with the germline gene, perhaps due to a read error. This chain uses TRBV6-1 with TRBJ2-3, with 7 bases lining up with TRBD1. The CDR3 runs to 14 residues. From germline, CDR1 is MNHNS and CDR2 SASEGT. The CDR3 DNA sequence: TGTGCCAGCAGCGACAGGGTAGGCACAGATACGCAGTTTTTT. Translated, it gives CASSDRVGTDTQFF.

As regards this clonotype: No conserved phenylalanine or tryptophan is present at the end of the CDR3, so a read error is the likely explanation. No DNA is shown, since the ends of the CDR3 on it are uncertain; the CDR3 is the one TCRdb lists. The chain couples TRBV4-3 to TRBJ1-2. Germline lookup yields CDR1 LGHNA and CDR2 YSLEER. The CDR3 totals 14 residues, both ends included. The CDR3 sequence is CASSQDVGGGGCTS.

Note on this clonotype: Its ends do not fully match the called genes, so a read error is possible. The chain recombines TRBV11-1 with TRBJ1-1; possibly TRBD1 for D (6 bases). This CDR3 spans 13 amino acids. In germline, CDR1 is SGHAT, CDR2 FQDESV (reference sequence). The CDR3 DNA follows: TGTGCCAGCGGCCTAGGACAGAACACTGAAGCTTTTTTT. Translating gives CASGLGQNTEAFF.

Comments on this clonotype: A much larger clone sits a single nucleotide away, making a read error possible. The rearrangement links TRBV4-2 to TRBJ1-5, with D maybe TRBD1 (5 bases). Looked up from germline, CDR1 is LGHNA and CDR2 is YNFKEQ. This CDR3 spans 15 amino acids. The CDR3 sequence is CVSSQDWGSNQPQHF. The DNA of the CDR3 is TGTGTCAGCAGCCAAGATTGGGGGTCCAATCAGCCCCAGCATTTT.

This clonotype was seen more than once but under ten times. The J gene is TRBJ2-7, the V gene TRBV6-1, with 7 positions matching TRBD1. The CDR3 is 13 residues long. Germline lookup yields CDR1 MNHNS and CDR2 SASEGT. After removal of 9 bases from V and 4 bases from J, the junction contained 9 bases not matched to a gene. In DNA, the CDR3 is TGTGCCAGAATATGGACAGGTCTGTACGAGCAGTACTTC. This translates into CARIWTGLYEQYF.

As concerns this clonotype: A much larger clone sits a single nucleotide away, making a read error possible. It is likely a read error, because the conserved phenylalanine at the end of the CDR3 is missing. The rearrangement uses TRBV6-5 and TRBJ1-5; a weak D match, TRBD1 (5 bases). The CDR3 has 15 residues. Germline-derived CDR1 and CDR2 are MNHEY and SVGAGI. Trimming stripped 6 bases from V and 3 bases from J, with 15 bases between. The CDR3 sequence: CASRGGGTDNQPQHI. CDR3 DNA: TGTGCCAGCAGGGGGGGAGGGACGGACAATCAGCCCCAGCATATT.

The rearrangement uses TRBV2 and TRBJ2-7; TRBD1 matches at 7 bases. This CDR3 is built from 16 residues. V was pared by 6 bases and J by 0 bases, with 11 bases of the junction left unmatched. CDR1 SNHLY and CDR2 FYNNEI come from the germline V gene. The CDR3 region is CASSAIPGQSSYEQYF. In DNA form, the CDR3 reads TGTGCCAGCAGCGCGATTCCGGGACAGAGCTCCTACGAGCAGTACTTC.

As for this clonotype: The junction differs from germline at one of its ends, possibly a read error. This chain connects TRBV13 to TRBJ1-1, with D perhaps matching TRBD1 (6 bases). CDR3 length equals 15 residues. CDR1 is PRHDT and CDR2 is FYEKMQ in the germline V gene (reference sequence). The CDR3 DNA is TGTGTCAGCAGCCCTGGGACATGTACGAACACGGAAGCTTTCTTT. Its protein is CVSSPGTCTNTEAFF.

As regards this clonotype: A read error is possible here, since a much larger clone lies one base away. The chain combines TRBV28 with TRBJ1-2; unclear D gene. This CDR3 has 13 amino acids. Germline V CDR1 and CDR2: MDHEN, SYDVKM. CDR3 coding DNA: TGTGACAGCAGTGCCATGTCTAGGGATGGCTACACCTTC. It specifies CDSSAMSRDGYTF.

The chain uses TRBV10-2 and TRBJ2-3; D gene unclear. Trimming shortened V by 7 bases and J by 6 bases, and 17 bases separated the two germline ends. This CDR3 contains 14 residues. Germline CDR1 WSHSY, CDR2 SAAADI. CDR3 nucleotide sequence: TGCGCCAGCAACACTCTGGGTTCCGGCGATACGCAGTATTTT. Translation gives CASNTLGSGDTQYF.

On this clonotype: The junction shows a germline mismatch at one end, possibly a read error. V gene TRBV10-2 combines with J gene TRBJ2-3; D could derive from TRBD1 or TRBD2 (6 bases each). Germline CDR1 is WSHSY and CDR2 is SAAADI. The CDR3 sequence is 14 residues long. The CDR3 DNA follows: TGCGCCAGCAGTGATCGGGGGCCCACAGATACGCAGTATTTC. Translation gives CASSDRGPTDTQYF.

This clonotype was observed a single time. The junction and the germline gene differ at one end; a read error may be behind it. The rearrangement links TRBV5-5 to TRBJ2-5; D is ambiguous. The CDR3 sequence is 13 residues long. The V gene's germline CDR1 is SGHKS and CDR2 YYEKEE (reference sequence). The CDR3 region is CASTLISPETQYF. The CDR3 DNA sequence: TGTGCCAGCACCTTGATCAGTCCGGAGACCCAATACTTC.

With respect to this clonotype: One end of the junction fails to match germline, which may point to a read error. This chain joins TRBV6-2 or TRBV6-3 and TRBJ2-3, with no clear D. CDR3 size: 16 residues. Germline V lookup: CDR1 MNHEY, CDR2 SVGEGT. The CDR3 DNA sequence: TGTGCCAGCAGTCAGAATGAGGTACTCGTGTCGGATACGCATTATTTT. Translation gives CASSQNEVLVSDTHYF.

Regarding this clonotype: Relative to the germline gene, one junction end is altered; a read error may explain this. The rearrangement joins TRBV6-2 or TRBV6-3 to TRBJ2-7; D is possibly TRBD1 or TRBD2 (5 bases each). Per germline, CDR1 MNHEY and CDR2 SVGEGT. The CDR3 covers 13 residues. CDR3 sequence (DNA): TGTGTCAGCATCCTGGGGGTCGACTACGAGCAGTACTTC. It translates to CVSILGVDYEQYF.

This clonotype was recorded once. V is TRBV6-1 and J is TRBJ1-2, with TRBD1 identical over 8 bases. The V gene's germline CDR1 is MNHNS and CDR2 SASEGT. The CDR3 consists of 15 residues. V shed 11 bases, J shed 11 bases, and the junction held 22 bases outside the gene matches. The CDR3 region is CAGTARDRNGGEYTF. CDR3 in DNA: TGTGCCGGCACCGCCCGGGACAGGAACGGTGGTGAGTACACCTTC.